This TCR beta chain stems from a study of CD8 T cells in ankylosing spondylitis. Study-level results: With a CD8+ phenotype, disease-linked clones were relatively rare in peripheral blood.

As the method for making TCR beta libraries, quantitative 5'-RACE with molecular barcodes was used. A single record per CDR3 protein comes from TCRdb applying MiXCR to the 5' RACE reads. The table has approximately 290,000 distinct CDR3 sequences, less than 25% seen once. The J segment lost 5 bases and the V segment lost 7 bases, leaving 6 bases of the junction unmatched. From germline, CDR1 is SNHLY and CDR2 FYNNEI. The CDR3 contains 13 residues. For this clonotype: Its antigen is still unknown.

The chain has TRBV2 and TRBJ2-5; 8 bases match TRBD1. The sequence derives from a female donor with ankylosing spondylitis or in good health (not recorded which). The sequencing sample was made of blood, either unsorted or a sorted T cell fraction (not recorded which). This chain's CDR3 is CASNRQGMETQYF. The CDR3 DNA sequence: TGTGCCAGCAACAGACAGGGGATGGAGACCCAGTACTTC.